This TCR beta chain comes out of a study of cytomegalovirus exposure and HLA in healthy donors. TCRdb's copy holds only in-frame clones and misses some; the assay was immunoSEQ multiplex PCR. Among about 110,000 clones listed, approximately 87% were seen once. Germline values: CDR1 MNHEY, CDR2 SVGAGI. CDR3 length: 14 residues. V shed 5 bases and J 6 bases; nucleotides not matched to a gene: 5. The J gene is TRBJ2-2, the V gene TRBV6-5; 8 bases map to TRBD2. The receptor's source is a woman younger than 45 in good health and CMV-seropositive. Sequencing used PBMCs. CDR3 coding DNA: TGTGCCAGCAGTCTACGGGGGGGCTCCGGGGAGCTGTTTTTT. It yields the protein CASSLRGGSGELFF.